A single sample is the source of the 3 T cell receptor beta chains below, sequenced in a study of cytomegalovirus exposure and HLA in healthy donors. Primers: 60 Vbeta forward and 13 Jbeta reverse. Produced via immunoSEQ multiplex PCR; TCRdb's table is partial and in-frame only. The profile shows approximately 160,000 clones, approximately 86% of them singletons. The sequencing sample was made of PBMCs. These receptors came from a male donor in good health and CMV-seronegative.

This rearrangement joins TRBV6-4 to TRBJ1-1, with a possible D match to TRBD1 (6 bases). The CDR3 contains 16 residues. V lost 0 bases to trimming and J lost 6 bases, with 17 bases between them. The germline V gene encodes CDR1 MRHNA and CDR2 SNTAGT. The DNA for the CDR3 is TGTGCCAGCAGTGACTCAACAGGGAAAGGGAAGTCTGAAGCTTTCTTT. Amino acid sequence: CASSDSTGKGKSEAFF.

V is TRBV5-4 and J is TRBJ2-7; 7 nucleotides match TRBD2. Germline assignment: CDR1 SGHNT and CDR2 YYREEE (reference sequence). The ends lost 4 bases at V and 3 bases at J; junction bases unmatched: 10. The CDR3 is 15 amino acids. The chain's CDR3 is CASSLPKRGGYEQYF. In DNA form, the CDR3 reads TGTGCCAGCAGCCTACCTAAGCGGGGAGGCTACGAGCAGTACTTC.

J is TRBJ1-4 and V is TRBV5-1; TRBD1 agrees at 7 bases. The CDR3 is 15 residues long. Trimming cost V 3 bases and J 8 bases; bases outside gene matches: 10. Looked up from germline, CDR1 is SGHRS and CDR2 is YFSETQ. DNA for the CDR3: TGCGCCAGCAGCTCCAGGGACAGTTTCCAGGAAAAACTGTTTTTT. It codes for CASSSRDSFQEKLFF.